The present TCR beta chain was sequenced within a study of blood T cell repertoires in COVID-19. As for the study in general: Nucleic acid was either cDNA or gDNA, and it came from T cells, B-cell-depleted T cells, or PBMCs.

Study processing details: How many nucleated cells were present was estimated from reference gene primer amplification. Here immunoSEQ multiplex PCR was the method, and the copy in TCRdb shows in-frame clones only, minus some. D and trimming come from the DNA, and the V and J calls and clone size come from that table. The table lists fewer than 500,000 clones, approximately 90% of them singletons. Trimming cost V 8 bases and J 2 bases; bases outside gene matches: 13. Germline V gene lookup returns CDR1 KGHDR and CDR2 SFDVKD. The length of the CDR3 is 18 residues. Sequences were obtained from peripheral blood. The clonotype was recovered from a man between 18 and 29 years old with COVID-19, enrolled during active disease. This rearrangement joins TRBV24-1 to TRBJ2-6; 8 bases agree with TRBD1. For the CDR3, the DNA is TGTGCCACCAAACTACAGGGGGAAGACTACGCTGGGGCCAACGTCCTGACTTTC. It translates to CATKLQGEDYAGANVLTF.